What follows is one TCR beta chain and its context. Its antigen is unknown. Sequence at one end of the junction differs from germline and may be a read error. The data were obtained in a study of blood T cells in healthy people across ages. Through a sample-barcoded 5' primer and a J-beta primer mix, a second PCR was run for roughly 7 to 12 cycles. Unique molecular identifiers of 12 random nucleotides labeled each cDNA. Each CDR3 protein is one row after TCRdb ran MiXCR on the 5' RACE reads. The table has some 690,000 distinct CDR3 sequences, 22% seen once. The CDR3 is 12 amino acids. Germline CDR1 SQVTM, CDR2 ANQGSEA. Study-wide results and caveats: Expanded clonotype changes were possibly confounded by unknown donor CMV status. Per million T cells, the diversity of TCR beta decreased roughly linearly as age advanced.

Healthy Caucasian individuals from Russia aged about 6 to 90 served as donors. Specimen: blood. This chain connects TRBV29-1 to TRBJ2-7; TRBD1 aligns across 7 bases. This clonotype was obtained from an older man in good health. In DNA form, the CDR3 reads TGCAGCGTTTTTGACAGGGTCGGCGAGAAGTACTTC. The encoded protein is CSVFDRVGEKYF.